This T cell receptor beta chain was identified in a study of cytomegalovirus exposure and HLA in healthy donors. Study-wide results and limits: The authors enumerated around 150 TCR beta chains as linked to cytomegalovirus. Roughly even sequencing depth across donors was the assumption behind the presence/absence analyses.

V dropped 4 bases and J dropped 1 base, with 7 bases sitting between them. Germline assignment: CDR1 MGHDK and CDR2 SYGVNS. The length of the CDR3 is 14 residues. Comments on this clone: Its specificity is unknown.

With 60 Vbeta and 13 Jbeta primers, the PCR was carried out. Only in-frame clones appear in the TCRdb table, and some are missing; sequencing was by immunoSEQ multiplex PCR. The sample holds over 90,000 clones; 65% to 80% are singletons and the top ten take about 15%. The sample was PBMCs. This clonotype originated in a woman between 50 and 59 years old in good health and CMV-seropositive. This chain links TRBV25-1 with TRBJ2-2; D gene uncertain. The CDR3 nucleotides are TGTGCCAGCAGTGTAGAGAGGAACACCGGGGAGCTGTTTTTT. Translation: CASSVERNTGELFF.